Each of the 4 T cell receptor beta chains below was sequenced from the same sample in a study of blood T cell repertoires in COVID-19. Measured with immunoSEQ multiplex PCR; TCRdb has only the in-frame clones, and not every one. The sample lists roughly 87,000 clones, around 88% occurring once. Material: peripheral blood. The source of these receptors is a man over 45 with active COVID-19.

The genes are TRBV7-9 and TRBJ2-5; TRBD1 is a possible D gene (6 bases). CDR1 is SEHNR and CDR2 is FQNEAQ in the germline V gene (reference sequence). V gave up 5 bases and J gave up 2 bases, with 12 bases separating them. This CDR3 is built from 14 residues. The CDR3 region is CASSRTGNQETQYF. DNA of the CDR3: TGTGCCAGCAGCCGTACAGGGAATCAAGAGACCCAGTACTTC.

J is TRBJ2-7 and V is TRBV19; no clear D. V was clipped by 9 bases and J by 3 bases, with 9 bases between them. The germline V gene encodes CDR1 LNHDA and CDR2 SQIVND (reference sequence). This CDR3 has 11 amino acids. CDR3 region: CASGLYYEQYF. CDR3 nucleotides: TGTGCCAGCGGTTTGTACTACGAGCAGTACTTC.

V gene TRBV5-4 combines with J gene TRBJ1-5, with TRBD1 as a possible D gene (5 bases). V dropped 6 bases and J dropped 4 bases, with 11 bases sitting between them. Germline V gene data show CDR1 as SGHNT and CDR2 as YYREEE (reference sequence). CDR3 size: 13 residues. The CDR3 loop is CASNLRVNQPQHF. Written as DNA, the CDR3 is TGTGCCAGCAACCTCAGGGTTAATCAGCCCCAGCATTTT.

CDR3 nucleotides: TGTGCCAGCAGTTTCAGGGAACCGCGGGGGAACACTGAAGCTTTCTTT. It encodes CASSFREPRGNTEAFF. This sequence joins TRBV21-1 and TRBJ1-1. TRBV21-1 is recorded as a pseudogene. This CDR3 region has 16 residues.